Listed here is a single TCR beta chain. V trimming: 6 bases; J trimming: 5 bases; junction bases outside the gene matches: 1. Germline CDR1 SGHVS, CDR2 FNYEAQ. The CDR3 is 12 amino acids. This specimen comes from a study of cytomegalovirus exposure and HLA in healthy donors. Measured with immunoSEQ multiplex PCR; TCRdb has only the in-frame clones, and not every one. The table records about 160,000 clones, around 96% of them present only once. The chain couples TRBV7-6 to TRBJ2-3; 8 bases line up with TRBD1. This clonotype was sampled from a woman under 30 in good health and CMV-seronegative. The sequenced sample was PBMCs. The CDR3 spells CASRDRGDTQYF. The DNA for the CDR3 is TGTGCCAGCAGAGACAGGGGAGATACGCAGTATTTT.